The entry below describes one T cell receptor (beta chain). Its antigen is not known. Unique molecular identifiers featured in how the TCRbeta library was prepared. TCRdb re-analysed the PCR reads in MiXCR, keeping a single row per CDR3 protein. The table includes about 640,000 distinct CDR3 sequences, 10% to 15% detected once. This sample is part of a study of T-cell reconstitution after alpha-beta-depleted transplantation in children. Study findings and constraints: Reports say that about two months after transplant, the alpha-beta T cells came out of several hundred graft clones that had expanded. Elevated TCRbeta diversity at day 60 was traced, in some patients, to surviving recipient T cells and thymic progenitors.

CDR3 length: 14 amino acids. The V and J ends lost 6 bases and 6 bases respectively, with 14 bases between them. From germline, CDR1 is KGHDR and CDR2 SFDVKD. This sequence joins TRBV24-1 and TRBJ2-1; D not certain. The sequence was obtained from a male patient under 18 who had a stem cell transplant for acute myeloid leukemia, so the T cells may come from the graft donor. The sample consisted of PBMCs, mostly from graft donor cells, taken 360 days after TCRalphabeta/CD19-depleted stem cell transplant. The CDR3, as DNA: TGTGCCACCAGTAAGGCCGAAACTCTCAATGAGCAGTTCTTC. Protein product: CATSKAETLNEQFF.